This TCR beta chain was retrieved from a study of cytomegalovirus exposure and HLA in healthy donors. This clone is medium-sized in the sample. Trimming cost V 0 bases and J 5 bases; bases outside gene matches: 19. This CDR3 is 19 amino acids long. Germline V gives CDR1 LGHNA, CDR2 YNFKEQ. Clones were sequenced by immunoSEQ multiplex PCR, and TCRdb holds only the in-frame ones, with some missing. The data show tens of thousands of clones, roughly nine tenths seen once. This clonotype originated in a man aged 18 to 30 in good health and CMV-seronegative. The rearrangement joins TRBV4-2 to TRBJ2-7; TRBD2 matches at 7 bases. The sequenced material came from PBMCs. CDR3 nucleotide sequence: TGTGCCAGCAGCCAAGAAGGCGAACTAGCGAGGAGGAGTTTCGACGAGCAGTACTTC. Translating it yields CASSQEGELARRSFDEQYF.